The present T cell receptor beta chain was sequenced within a study of T cell repertoires in cytomegalovirus infection. At the level of the study: In public TCR beta signatures, there were indications of both CMV infection and matching HLA type.

This CDR3 has 17 residues. Trimming took 2 bases from V and 5 from J, leaving 21 bases between them. Looked up from germline, CDR1 is MNHEY and CDR2 is SVGAGI. The sample holds a few counts of this clonotype. The antigen is undetermined. Broader study findings: Accumulated public TCR beta family frequency recognized individuals carrying CMV together with the relevant HLA. Across the ex vivo response, the dominant clonotypes were HLA-C-restricted CMV-specific TCR beta clonotypes.

TCRdb recomputed calls from the reads with MiXCR, one row per CDR3 protein. The sample records over 150,000 distinct CDR3 sequences, about 15% being singletons. The sample was CD8+ T cells from PBMCs. The rearrangement uses TRBV6-5 and TRBJ1-1; tentatively, D is TRBD1 (6 bases). This TCR derives from a human donor in good health (CMV status not recorded). Some clones in this sample may be carry-over from other donors' samples. The CDR3 loop reads CASSYLGGFQGRTEAFF. The CDR3 DNA reads TGTGCCAGCAGTTACCTCGGGGGGTTTCAGGGGAGGACTGAAGCTTTCTTT.